These 8 T cell receptor beta chains came from one sample sequenced in a study of vaccination and CD4 T cells after COVID-19. Their recognized antigens are unknown. Treatment here: roughly 11-day PBMC culture with coronavirus spike peptide pools or control peptides (ViraFEST assay). The unexposed donor provided CD4+ T cells, which were taken before the COVID-19 pandemic (2011-2018). Sequencing of cultured CD4+ T cell DNA used the Oncomine TCR Beta short-read assay. TCRdb ran MiXCR on the PCR reads and lists one entry per CDR3 protein. The data hold over 7,500 distinct CDR3 sequences, with 45% to 65% observed a single time. Specimen: CD4+ T cells from blood, cultured in vitro. These TCRs come from a human donor in good health.

Here the CDR3 reads CASSSKGPGANTGELFF. CDR3 in DNA: TGTGCCAGCAGCTCCAAGGGACCGGGGGCGAACACCGGGGAGCTGTTTTTT. The gene calls are TRBV7-2 and TRBJ2-2; tentative D call: TRBD2 (6 bases). The V end lost 4 bases, the J end lost 0 bases, and 15 bases lay between the germline ends. This CDR3 spans 17 amino acids. Germline V CDR1 and CDR2: SGHTA, FQGNSA.

This chain joins TRBV5-1 and TRBJ1-1; D is undetermined. The CDR3 loop spans 16 amino acids. Per germline, CDR1 SGHRS and CDR2 YFSETQ. V lost 0 bases, J lost 4 bases, and 16 bases lay in between. CDR3 bases: TGCGCCAGCAGCTTGGACGGTGTCGCCTCCGGCACTGAAGCTTTCTTT. Translating it yields CASSLDGVASGTEAFF.

The chain joins TRBV7-2 to TRBJ2-1, with a possible D match to TRBD1 (6 bases). Germline V gene lookup returns CDR1 SGHTA and CDR2 FQGNSA. This CDR3 spans 17 amino acids. The V end lost 5 bases, the J end lost 6 bases, and 23 bases lay between the germline ends. CDR3 protein: CASSPNPIIGGSNEQFF. DNA for the CDR3: TGTGCCAGCAGCCCAAATCCGATAATAGGGGGATCCAATGAGCAGTTCTTC.

This clonotype turned up a few times. V gene TRBV11-2 combines with J gene TRBJ1-2; D is ambiguous. The V gene's germline CDR1 is SGHAT and CDR2 FQNNGV. The CDR3 loop spans 15 amino acids. V lost 2 bases to trimming and J lost 8 bases, with 18 bases between them. CDR3 protein: CASSLRTSEEGGYTF. In DNA form, the CDR3 reads TGTGCCAGCAGCTTACGGACTAGTGAAGAGGGCGGCTACACCTTC.

This clonotype was observed a handful of times. The chain is built from TRBV5-1 and TRBJ1-2; 12 bases match TRBD1. The CDR3 consists of 14 residues. V lost 4 bases to trimming and J lost 8 bases; unmatched junction nucleotides: 6. In germline, CDR1 is SGHRS, CDR2 YFSETQ. This CDR3 is CASSGDRGLGGYTF. Here the CDR3 DNA reads TGCGCCAGCAGCGGGGACAGGGGGCTGGGCGGCTACACCTTC.

This clonotype was seen just once. The chain combines TRBV7-8 with TRBJ1-2; tentatively, D is TRBD1 (5 bases). The CDR3 is 17 amino acids. The germline gives CDR1 SGHVS, CDR2 FQNEAQ. The V and J ends lost 0 bases and 6 bases respectively, with 20 bases between them. This chain's CDR3 is CASSLAIGGREGHGYTF. The DNA for the CDR3 is TGTGCCAGCAGCTTAGCGATAGGAGGCAGGGAGGGCCATGGCTACACCTTC.

The V gene is TRBV11-1, the J gene TRBJ2-3; D is ambiguous. The CDR3 loop spans 13 amino acids. V shed 6 bases and J shed 2 bases, with 9 bases lying between them. Per germline, CDR1 SGHAT and CDR2 FQDESV (reference sequence). The CDR3 sequence: CASSKDNTDTQYF. Here the CDR3 DNA reads TGTGCCAGCAGTAAGGATAACACAGATACGCAGTATTTT.

This clonotype was seen a handful of times. The V call is TRBV24-1, the J call TRBJ2-5; possibly TRBD1 or TRBD2 for D (5 bases each). The CDR3 has 13 residues. Trimming pared 0 bases from V and 8 bases from J, leaving 9 bases between. Germline CDR1 KGHDR, CDR2 SFDVKD. The CDR3 DNA reads TGTGCCACCAGTGATTTGAGGGACCCTACCCAGTACTTC. It is translated as CATSDLRDPTQYF.